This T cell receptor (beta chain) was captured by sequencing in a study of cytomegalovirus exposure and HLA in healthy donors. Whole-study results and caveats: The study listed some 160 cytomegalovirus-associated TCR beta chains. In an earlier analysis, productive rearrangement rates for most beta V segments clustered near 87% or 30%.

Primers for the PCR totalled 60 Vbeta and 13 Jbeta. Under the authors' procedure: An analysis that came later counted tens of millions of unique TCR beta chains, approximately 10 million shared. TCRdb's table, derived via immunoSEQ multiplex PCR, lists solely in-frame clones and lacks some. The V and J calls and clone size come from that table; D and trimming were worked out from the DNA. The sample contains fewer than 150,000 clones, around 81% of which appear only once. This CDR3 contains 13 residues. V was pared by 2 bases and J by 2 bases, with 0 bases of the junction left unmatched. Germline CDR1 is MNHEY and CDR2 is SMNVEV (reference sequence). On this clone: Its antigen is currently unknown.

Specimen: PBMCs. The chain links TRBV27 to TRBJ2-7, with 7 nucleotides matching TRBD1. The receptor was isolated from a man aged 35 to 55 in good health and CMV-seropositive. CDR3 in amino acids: CASSLGTAYEQYF. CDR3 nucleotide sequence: TGTGCCAGCAGTTTAGGGACAGCCTACGAGCAGTACTTC.